This T cell receptor beta chain comes out of a study of cytomegalovirus exposure and HLA in healthy donors (dated by TCRdb to the late 2010s). Regarding the research as a whole: According to an earlier analysis of a few hundred of the donors, some 180 million T cells yielded some 110 million unique TCR beta sequences and around 300 Gb of sequence data. An early release covering 550 to 650 HLA-typed donors comprised about 310 gigabases of sequencing data and roughly 86 million unique TCR sequences. Of the 300 to 400 genotyped donors, around 81% fell in the genetic ancestry cluster associated with self-reported Caucasian donors. The study was designed to test whether signatures of past pathogen exposure could be identified by cataloging public T cell receptors. Using immunosequencing, the study profiled T cell repertoires from 500 to 800 subjects and related those repertoires to cytomegalovirus serostatus. Along with the roughly 700-subject first cohort, a separate validation cohort of around 110 different subjects was used. High-throughput TCR immunosequencing, statistical association of individual TCRs with disease status, and machine learning were combined to predict cytomegalovirus infection status. In a later analysis, previously published TCR beta repertoires from 670 or so donors were re-analyzed and high-resolution HLA genotyping was added so that TCR occurrence patterns could be studied. Rather than drawing on any new phenotypic data, the later analysis identified candidate immune exposures from TCR beta sequences and the way those sequences occurred across donors. An earlier analysis of around 640 of the donors used high-throughput TCR beta sequencing to judge whether each TCR beta V gene segment behaved as functional or pseudogenic. Alongside the repertoire data, information on donor age, sex, ethnicity and CMV serostatus was compiled. A later genetic analysis used genome-wide SNP genotypes for 398 of the 666 donors, treating that subset as a discovery cohort. All discovery cohort repertoires had been generated on a single sequencing platform. HLA typing included class I and class II loci at four-digit resolution. The number of donors typed differed by locus, with about 629-630 for A, B, C, DRB1 and DQB1, roughly 520 for DQA1, nearly 610 for DPA1, and 450 to 480 for DPB1. Roughly 5 DR-DQ haplotypes were handled as single units for association and clustering because linkage in the cohort was strong. Among approximately 370 genotyped donors of the cohort, an average of around 250,000 unique TCR beta nucleotide sequences was sequenced per donor, of which roughly 18% were non-productive.

The CDR3 sequence holds 14 residues, the cysteine and phenylalanine included. CDR3 DNA is the only sequence kept; it has 42 bases, read in frame from the first base. V is pared back by 6 bases and J by 14 bases, with 25 bases lying between the germline termini. CDR1 and CDR2 are drawn from the germline V gene (reference sequence): MNHEY, SMNVEV. Library preparation employed the immunoSEQ multiplex PCR assay. For the multiplex PCR, a mixture combining 60 forward primers for TCR Vbeta segments and 13 reverse primers for TCR Jbeta segments was used. Amplification of the CDR3 region of rearranged TCR beta genes was performed with a multiplex PCR assay on genomic DNA. The Illumina HiSeq System was used to sequence the amplified TCR beta libraries as 87-base-pair reads. In the source study's methods: Across the 500 to 850 repertoires, a later analysis counted approximately 83 million unique TCR beta chains, 9.5 million to 12 million of which were shared by at least two donors. Raw reads were error-corrected and collapsed into unique sequences with a nearest-neighbor algorithm that merged closely related sequences to remove PCR and sequencing errors. Alignment of CDR3 sequences to IMGT reference sequences was used to assign V, D and J gene segments. For a sequence to be retained, at least a six-nucleotide match to both a V gene segment and a J gene segment was required. Rearrangements were called productive when the CDR3 lacked stop codons and stayed in frame with V and J; all others were non-productive. Following IMGT convention, CDR3 was defined as the stretch from the second conserved V-encoded cysteine to the conserved J-encoded phenylalanine. Sequences without an unambiguous match to a single V gene segment were excluded from the earlier analysis of about 600 of the donors. An earlier analysis of some 500 of the donors classified V segments as functional when productive rearrangements were above 56.7% and as segregating when the standard deviation between donors was above 5%. A statistical classification framework was built to diagnose cytomegalovirus status from the catalog of TCR beta chain sequences. A later analysis assigned V and J genes by comparing TCR nucleotide sequences with IMGT/GENE-DB human TR gene sequences. A later analysis assigned CDR3 sequences and most-parsimonious VDJ recombination scenarios with the TCRdist pipeline. In a later analysis, each TCR beta chain was defined by its CDR3 amino acid sequence together with its V-gene family, and reads lacking a unique V-gene family were excluded. As a way to deal with suspected cross-contamination and a sequencing artifact, a later analysis dropped 640 or so nucleotide sequences that were highly shared and had low generation probability. A later analysis calculated a clonal expansion index for each public chain from normalized within-repertoire ranks of inferred template counts. In a later analysis, generation probabilities were computed with a VDJ recombination model fitted to out-of-frame rearrangements, and the resulting probabilities were checked against IGoR. Hypergeometric tests were used in a later analysis to score TCR-TCR, TCR-HLA and TCR-CMV co-occurrence, with a repertoire-size bias correction applied to the TCR pairs. A later analysis estimated false discovery rates by permuting HLA or CMV assignments 20 times. In a later analysis, co-occurring TCRs were grouped using DBSCAN, and TCRdist sequence similarity was added for clustering within HLA-allele-positive subsets. For co-occurrence clustering, repertoires with fewer than 30,000 or more than 120,000 public chains were excluded, along with roughly 5 repertoires with anomalous nucleotide sharing. TCRdb took this table from immuneACCESS and kept in-frame rearrangements with V and J called. Such tables lack part of the clones; where checked against another copy, unresolved V genes explain under half of the gap, and the rest is unexplained. The V and J calls and the clone size are those of that table, but D and trimming were determined from the DNA. The sample table holds 150,000 or so clones, of which roughly 73% were seen once. The biggest ten clones account for approximately 3.2% of the sample.

Summary of the overall study and its limitations: A later analysis associated some 17,000 TCR beta sequences with specific HLA alleles at a false discovery rate of 0.05. A later genetic analysis reported fewer N-insertions in productive TCRs among donors in an Asian-associated ancestry cluster than the approximately 700-donor mean. Most CMV-associated TCR beta chains appeared to be HLA-restricted in a later analysis, and the HLA associations seemed to be driven largely by CMV exposure. The classifier was reported to diagnose cytomegalovirus status with high specificity and sensitivity in both the original cohort and the validation cohort. The cohort was sequenced for TCR beta chains only, and without alpha or paired-chain data the features that could be detected were limited. A cluster of highly shared sequence variants was judged likely to represent a technical artifact of the sequencing pipeline. The only immune exposure information available for the cohort was CMV serostatus. According to a later analysis, TCR association rates differed among HLA loci, with DRB1 alleles showing the most associated TCRs and HLA-C alleles showing the fewest. A further reported finding was that TCR beta sequences accurately predicted the HLA-A and HLA-B alleles for most subjects in the first cohort. In an earlier analysis of under 600 of the donors, most TCR beta V segments were observed in productive rearrangements about 87% or about 30% of the time, broadly matching IMGT annotations. The authors suggested that the approach could potentially be generalized to other disease states and immunological phenotypes. When HLA alleles, especially DR and DQ, strongly co-occurred, attributing TCR associations to individual alleles was difficult. An association between a missense DCLRE1C variant and V-gene and J-gene trimming of TCR beta chains was found in a later genetic analysis and replicated in an independent cohort. Most TCR sequences were observed very rarely across donors, whereas some public TCRs were present in many individuals. In the study, 150 to 200 TCR beta chains were listed as associated with cytomegalovirus. Sequencing depth was assumed to be roughly uniform across donors in the presence/absence analyses, though that assumption may not hold. Because counts were too low, about 18 rarely observed V segments, including chromosome 9 orphons, were excluded from the earlier analysis of around 640 of the donors. HLA typing was unavailable for some donors at each locus, so association tests used only the typed subset. In vitro tests confirmed that three of the cytomegalovirus-associated TCR beta chains recognize cytomegalovirus antigens. In a later analysis, HLA-associated TCR beta chains were found to be more clonally expanded and to have lower generation probabilities than equally common non-associated chains. In a later analysis, several top co-occurrence clusters were reported to appear linked to parvovirus B19, influenza, CMV and Epstein-Barr virus. Because the 87-base-pair reads could not distinguish some IMGT-functional V segments, including TRBV6-2 and TRBV6-3, those segments were excluded. Linkage disequilibrium might explain the correlated functional status among segregating V segments, but an unknown experimental factor could not be ruled out.

The cohort consisted of 600 to 700 healthy bone marrow donors. Cohort members were all nominally healthy when sampled, although unrecorded immune exposures were likely present. The donor was CMV seronegative and belonged to the group of 352 seronegative cohort members. Every donor gave a peripheral blood sample, and the peripheral blood mononuclear cells from that sample were used for TCR beta sequencing. Genomic DNA was extracted from the blood cell samples with the Qiagen DNeasy Blood Extraction Kit. As for this clone: Its cognate antigen has yet to be identified. No qualities accompany the bases; no much larger clone lies one base away.

The source material was PBMCs. The receptor comes from a man in his forties in good health and CMV-seronegative. This chain is built from TRBV27 and TRBJ1-2; D gene: possibly TRBD1, on 5 matching bases. CDR3 loop: CASRRRGVQTPITF. The DNA is TGTGCCAGCAGACGGCGGGGGGTCCAAACCCCGATTACCTTC.